This paragraph covers one TCR beta chain sequence. The CDR3 spans 16 residues. Germline loops: CDR1 WNHNN, CDR2 SYGVQD (reference sequence). V trimming: 7 bases; J trimming: 0 bases; junction bases outside the gene matches: 7. The sample belongs to a study of blood T cell repertoires in COVID-19. For the study at large: The study drew acute and convalescent COVID-19 samples from the United States, Italy and Spain. T cells, B-cell-depleted T cells, or PBMCs supplied cDNA or gDNA.

Per the study methods: Estimates of nucleated cell counts were drawn from the amplification of reference gene primers. Sequencing used immunoSEQ multiplex PCR; TCRdb keeps in-frame clones, though not all of them. Clonal size and the V and J genes are those of that table, whereas D and trimming came from the DNA. The table shows 90,000 to 100,000 clones, with over 80% occurring only once. The clonotype was recovered from a man aged 65-85 years with active or convalescent COVID-19. The sample consisted of peripheral blood. The V call is TRBV10-1, the J call TRBJ2-3; 10 nucleotides line up with TRBD1. The chain's CDR3 is CASKKRDRGSTDTQYF. DNA of the CDR3: TGCGCCAGCAAAAAAAGGGACAGGGGAAGCACAGATACGCAGTATTTT.